What follows is one T cell receptor beta chain and its context. Methods used by the authors: Reference gene primer amplification gave estimated nucleated cell counts. Produced via immunoSEQ multiplex PCR; TCRdb's table is partial and in-frame only. V, J and clone size are those of that table, while D and trimming were read from the DNA. The sample holds 250,000 to 400,000 clones, approximately 88% seen once. Seattle's cohort entered during active infection and was followed longitudinally. The data are from a study of blood T cell repertoires in COVID-19. Across the whole study: Sites across the United States, Italy and Spain contributed samples from acute and convalescent COVID-19. PBMCs, B-cell-depleted T cells, or T cells were the source of the cDNA or gDNA that made up the material.

Trimming took 6 bases from V and 5 from J; bases not matched to a gene: 6. Germline V lookup: CDR1 SGHNT, CDR2 YENEEA. The length of the CDR3 is 13 residues. Sequencing used peripheral blood. The chain joins TRBV11-3 to TRBJ2-5; 7 bases are shared with TRBD1. The sequence came from a woman in her twenties or thirties with COVID-19, enrolled during active disease. In DNA form, the CDR3 reads TGTGCCAGCAGTCGACAGGGTGGCGAGACCCAGTACTTC. The encoded protein is CASSRQGGETQYF.